This T cell receptor (beta chain) was identified during a study of response to subunit inactivated influenza vaccine. TCRdb independently ran MiXCR on the RT-PCR reads; one entry per CDR3 protein. Of a few hundred thousand distinct CDR3 sequences in the sample, approximately 15% were seen once. Regarding the study as a whole: A suggestion made by the authors is that each seasonal influenza vaccination recruits few new T cells.

V was shortened by 0 bases and J by 1 base, with 3 bases between the two germline ends. The CDR3 is 13 residues long. Per germline, CDR1 WSHSY and CDR2 SAAADI. This clonotype has only a few counts. The antigen remains unidentified. The chain has TRBV10-2 and TRBJ1-1; no clear D gene. This receptor was identified in a man aged 50-60 years who received an inactivated influenza vaccine. Sequenced here: PBMCs from blood, sampled 11 to 12 days after vaccination. CDR3 in amino acids: CASSESENTEAFF. In DNA, the CDR3 is TGCGCCAGCAGTGAGTCGGAGAACACTGAAGCTTTCTTT.